This TCR beta chain is drawn from a study of a mutant IDH1 vaccine in newly diagnosed glioma. As for the study in general: Patients arrived already treated with radiotherapy, temozolomide, or both, most having had both. Points from the study as a whole: There were vaccine-induced immune responses in roughly 93% of the patients.

Regarding time point: baseline, week 1 (first vaccination visit). Treatment reported: pre-vaccination baseline after standard-of-care therapy. Donors' newly diagnosed IDH1-mutant WHO grade 3 or 4 astrocytomas lacked nuclear ATRX. Generated by immunoSEQ multiplex PCR, the TCRdb table keeps only in-frame clones and is missing some. The table includes roughly 70,000 clones, 80% to 90% detected once. Regarding this clone: Its target is not known.

CDR3 size: 15 residues. V was pared by 1 base and J by 4 bases, with 13 bases between. Germline values: CDR1 SEHNR, CDR2 FQNEAQ (reference sequence). The sample in question was PBMCs, obtained from a glioma patient treated with radiotherapy, temozolomide or both. The sequence came from a man in his thirties or forties with glioma. The chain links TRBV7-9 to TRBJ1-2, with TRBD1 as a possible D gene (6 bases). The CDR3 loop is CASSLEVSGAYGYTF. In DNA, the CDR3 is TGTGCCAGCAGCTTAGAAGTTTCAGGGGCCTATGGCTACACCTTC.